In its sample, the clone carrying this TCR beta chain was seen many times. Its antigen is unknown. Trimming removed 3 bases at V and 7 bases at J, with 10 bases between. The CDR3 is 12 residues long. The germline gives CDR1 DFQATT, CDR2 SNEGSKA (reference sequence). This sample is part of a study of neurological immune-mediated disorders. The study's findings and limits: The absence of any CDR3 amino acid sequence shared by expanded clones across subjects suggests that repertoires were private in all groups.

Template-switch 5'RACE cDNA synthesis added a 10-nucleotide unique molecular identifier. Over 170 million TCR-beta sequences from 15-18 subjects came from every sequencing run. TCRdb called the 5' RACE reads again in MiXCR, with one record for every CDR3 protein. The table includes 55,000 to 75,000 distinct CDR3 sequences, approximately 5.3% detected once. The unsorted libraries were prepared from 2 million PBMCs (stored at -80 C). The receptor was derived from a human donor with multiple sclerosis. The donor label of this sample is uncertain. The rearrangement links TRBV20-1 to TRBJ2-4; perhaps TRBD2 as D (6 bases). The sequencing input was PBMCs. The CDR3 is CSAREGTNIQYF. CDR3 in DNA: TGCAGTGCTAGGGAGGGGACGAACATTCAGTACTTC.